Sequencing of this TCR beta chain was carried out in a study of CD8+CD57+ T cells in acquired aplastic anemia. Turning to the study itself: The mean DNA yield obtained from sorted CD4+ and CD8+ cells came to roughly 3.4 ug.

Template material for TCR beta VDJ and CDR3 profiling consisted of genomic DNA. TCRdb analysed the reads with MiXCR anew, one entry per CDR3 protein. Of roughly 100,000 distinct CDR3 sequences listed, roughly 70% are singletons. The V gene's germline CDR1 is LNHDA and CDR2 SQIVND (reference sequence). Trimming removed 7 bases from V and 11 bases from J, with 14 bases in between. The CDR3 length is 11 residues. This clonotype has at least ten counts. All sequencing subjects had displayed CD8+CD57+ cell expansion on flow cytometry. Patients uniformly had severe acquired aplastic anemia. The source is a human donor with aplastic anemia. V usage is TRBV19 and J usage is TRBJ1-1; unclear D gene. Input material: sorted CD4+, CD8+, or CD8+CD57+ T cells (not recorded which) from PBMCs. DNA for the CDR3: TGTGCCAGTACCTGGGCCCTGGGGGCTTTCTTT. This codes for CASTWALGAFF.